These 23 T cell receptor beta chains came from one sample sequenced in a study of Ad26.COV2.S vaccination and SARS-CoV-2 variants. Described treatment: roughly 20 received Ad26.COV2.S at low or high dose, single or two shots; several received placebo; per-sample allocation not given. Vaccine and placebo recipients were sampled on day 63 after the first injection. Clones were sequenced by immunoSEQ multiplex PCR, and TCRdb holds only the in-frame ones, with some missing. The data show around 300,000 clones, around 88% seen once. The input for sequencing was peripheral blood, taken in a trial of Ad26.COV2.S vaccine versus placebo. The receptor set was obtained from a person between 18 and 65 years old who received the Ad26.COV2.S COVID-19 vaccine or a placebo.

This clone was counted only a few times. The V call is TRBV7-9, the J call TRBJ2-3; 8 bases line up with TRBD2. Trimming at V came to 4 bases and at J to 2 bases, leaving 11 bases not matched to a gene. Looked up from germline, CDR1 is SEHNR and CDR2 is FQNEAQ (reference sequence). The CDR3 totals 17 residues. In DNA, the CDR3 is TGTGCCAGCAGCTCTACCCGAGGACTAGCCAACACAGATACGCAGTATTTT. Translation: CASSSTRGLANTDTQYF.

This clone was seen only a few times. This rearrangement joins TRBV6-2 or TRBV6-3 to TRBJ1-5, with a weak D call TRBD1 (6 bases). The CDR3 is made up of 16 amino acids. V shed 5 bases and J shed 3 bases, with 17 bases lying between them. The V gene's germline CDR1 is MNHEY and CDR2 SVGEGT. CDR3: CASSLGNRDFNQPQHF. The CDR3 DNA reads TGTGCCAGCAGTCTGGGGAACAGGGATTTCAATCAGCCCCAGCATTTT.

The genes are TRBV4-3 and TRBJ2-2; weak D call: TRBD2 (6 bases). The germline gives CDR1 LGHNA, CDR2 YSLEER. This CDR3 is 16 amino acids long. Trimming pared 1 base from V and 4 bases from J, leaving 13 bases between. The CDR3 spells CASSQGREWATGELFF. The CDR3 DNA sequence: TGCGCCAGCAGCCAAGGACGGGAGTGGGCCACCGGGGAGCTGTTTTTT.

The rearrangement links TRBV5-4 to TRBJ2-1, with 11 positions matching TRBD2. This CDR3 region has 15 residues. J lost 5 bases, V lost 6 bases, and 7 bases had no gene match. Germline V gene lookup returns CDR1 SGHNT and CDR2 YYREEE (reference sequence). As DNA, the CDR3 is TGTGCCAGCACCTTAGCGGGAGGGCAGGACAATGAGCAGTTCTTC. As protein: CASTLAGGQDNEQFF.

The chain is built from TRBV4-3 and TRBJ2-1; maybe TRBD2 (6 bases). V was trimmed by 4 bases and J by 3 bases, leaving 13 bases between them. Germline V gene lookup returns CDR1 LGHNA and CDR2 YSLEER. This CDR3 is built from 15 residues. CDR3 in DNA: TGCGCCAGCAGCCGGGACTGGGTTAACTACAATGAGCAGTTCTTC. Protein product: CASSRDWVNYNEQFF.

The chain employs TRBV24-1 and TRBJ2-2; no firm D call. The CDR3 has 18 residues. Germline V lookup: CDR1 KGHDR, CDR2 SFDVKD. Trimming left V 3 bases short and J 7 bases short, with 23 bases between. In nucleotides, the CDR3 is TGTGCCACCAGTGATCCGGGCCCCCGATCTGCCAACGGCGGGGAGCTGTTTTTT. Translating it yields CATSDPGPRSANGGELFF.

The rearrangement joins TRBV7-3 to TRBJ1-1, with D possibly matching TRBD1 (5 bases). Germline assignment: CDR1 SGHTA and CDR2 FQGTGA. This CDR3 region has 14 residues. V lost 4 bases, J lost 1 base, and 10 bases lay in between. CDR3: CASSSQGGNTEAFF. The CDR3 DNA reads as TGTGCCAGCAGCTCCCAGGGAGGGAACACTGAAGCTTTCTTT.

This chain uses TRBV6-5 with TRBJ1-3; 8 bases line up with TRBD1. Germline CDR1 and CDR2: MNHEY and SVGAGI. The V and J ends lost 2 bases and 4 bases, in that order; junction bases with no gene match: 7. This CDR3 contains 16 residues. CDR3 bases: TGTGCCAGCAGTTACGGACAGGGACGAGTCGGAAACACCATATATTTT. This sequence encodes CASSYGQGRVGNTIYF.

The chain links TRBV20-1 to TRBJ1-5; D is undetermined. The CDR3 extends over 10 amino acids. V was cut by 5 bases and J by 5 bases, with 4 bases left in between. The germline V gene has CDR1 DFQATT and CDR2 SNEGSKA (reference sequence). The CDR3 coding sequence is TGCAGTGCTGGCTATCAGCCCCAGCATTTT. It specifies CSAGYQPQHF.

The chain combines TRBV3-1 (or the pseudogene TRBV3-2) with TRBJ2-1, with D maybe TRBD2 (6 bases). The CDR3 extends over 14 amino acids. V gave up 1 base and J gave up 2 bases, with 6 bases separating them. CDR1 and CDR2 (germline): LGHDT, YNNKEL (reference sequence). CDR3 sequence (DNA): TGTGCCAGCAGCCAAGGACTAGCCTACAATGAGCAGTTCTTC. Translation: CASSQGLAYNEQFF.

This chain connects TRBV27 to TRBJ2-1; no clear D. Germline loops: CDR1 MNHEY, CDR2 SMNVEV (reference sequence). The V and J ends lost 3 bases and 3 bases respectively, with 6 bases between them. This CDR3 has 13 residues. Written as DNA, the CDR3 is TGTGCCAGCAGTTTGAACTACTACAATGAGCAGTTCTTC. Amino acid sequence: CASSLNYYNEQFF.

For this clone: In the same sample, other DNA sequences code for this CDR3. This chain joins TRBV5-1 and TRBJ2-7; D assignment may be TRBD1 or TRBD2 (6 bases each). The CDR3 extends over 13 amino acids. V lost 4 bases and J lost 4, with 12 bases in between. Germline lookup yields CDR1 SGHRS and CDR2 YFSETQ. CDR3 nucleotide sequence: TGCGCCAGCAGCGGGGGGCTTGGGTACGAGCAGTACTTC. As protein: CASSGGLGYEQYF.

The chain employs TRBV25-1 and TRBJ1-1; no clear D. V lost 4 bases to trimming and J lost 3 bases, with 9 bases between them. CDR1 and CDR2 from the germline V gene are MGHDK and SYGVNS. The CDR3 loop spans 13 amino acids. Here the CDR3 reads CASSAQWHTEAFF. For the CDR3, the DNA is TGTGCCAGCAGTGCACAGTGGCACACTGAAGCTTTCTTT.

The chain employs TRBV5-1 and TRBJ2-2, with TRBD2 as a possible D gene (5 bases). With 5 bases removed from V and 4 bases from J, the gap between germline ends came to 6 bases. This CDR3 has 12 residues. The germline V gene encodes CDR1 SGHRS and CDR2 YFSETQ. As DNA, the CDR3 is TGCGCCAGCAGAGGAGGCACCGGGGAGCTGTTTTTT. Encoded protein: CASRGGTGELFF.

The chain employs TRBV27 and TRBJ2-2, with D perhaps being TRBD1 or TRBD2 (6 bases each). V dropped 8 bases and J dropped 5 bases, with 9 bases sitting between them. The CDR3 consists of 12 residues. Germline CDR1 and CDR2: MNHEY and SMNVEV (reference sequence). CDR3 residues: CASGGPTGELFF. CDR3 nucleotides: TGTGCCAGCGGGGGGCCGACCGGGGAGCTGTTTTTT.

This clone was detected only a few times. The rearrangement uses TRBV7-6 and TRBJ2-6, with 8 bases matching TRBD1. CDR3 length: 18 residues. The junction had 11 bases not matched to a gene; V was cut back by 5 bases and J by 2 bases. Germline V CDR1 and CDR2: SGHVS, FNYEAQ. CDR3 sequence reads: CASSPPAGGGPGANVLTF. Written as DNA, the CDR3 is TGTGCCAGCAGCCCTCCGGCAGGGGGCGGACCTGGGGCCAACGTCCTGACTTTC.

V and J are TRBV28 and TRBJ1-5; 9 bases are a match to TRBD1. The CDR3 totals 17 residues. V was clipped by 4 bases and J by 3 bases; unmatched bases: 10. Germline V CDR1 and CDR2: MDHEN, SYDVKM. The CDR3 DNA reads as TGTGCCAGCAGTTCCTCACTCCGGGACAGGGACAATCAGCCCCAGCATTTT. As protein: CASSSSLRDRDNQPQHF.

The V and J genes are TRBV7-2 and TRBJ1-1; D is unresolved. The CDR3 is 14 amino acids. The germline V gene encodes CDR1 SGHTA and CDR2 FQGNSA. V dropped 4 bases and J dropped 1 base, with 10 bases sitting between them. CDR3: CASSWGTPNTEAFF. DNA of the CDR3: TGTGCCAGCAGCTGGGGTACCCCGAACACTGAAGCTTTCTTT.

The rearrangement links TRBV9 to TRBJ1-4; D is undetermined. V dropped 3 bases and J dropped 0 bases, with 9 bases sitting between them. Germline V gene sequence: CDR1 SGDLS, CDR2 YYNGEE. CDR3 length: 15 amino acids. This CDR3 reads CASSADTSTNEKLFF. CDR3 DNA sequence: TGTGCCAGCAGCGCTGACACCTCAACTAATGAAAAACTGTTTTTT.

The rearrangement uses TRBV2 and TRBJ2-5, with TRBD2 as a possible D gene (6 bases). The CDR3 loop spans 14 amino acids. Germline CDR1 SNHLY, CDR2 FYNNEI. Trimming removed 6 bases from V and 5 bases from J, with 16 bases in between. CDR3 sequence: CASSIRDLGETQYF. CDR3 DNA sequence: TGTGCCAGCAGCATCCGGGACTTAGGGGAGACCCAGTACTTC.

The rearrangement uses TRBV21-1 and TRBJ2-5; the D call of TRBD2 is as the table states it, not checked on the DNA. TRBV21-1 counts as a pseudogene. The CDR3 loop spans 15 amino acids. Here the CDR3 DNA reads TGTGCCAGCAGCAACCCAGCGGGAGAAAGAGAGACCCAGTACTTC. Translating gives CASSNPAGERETQYF.

This clone occurred once. The chain employs TRBV10-3 and TRBJ1-1; perhaps TRBD1 as D (6 bases). Looked up from germline, CDR1 is ENHRY and CDR2 is SYGVKD. Trimming shortened V by 1 base and J by 6 bases, and 15 bases separated the two germline ends. This CDR3 is built from 15 residues. The CDR3 region has the DNA TGTGCCATCAGTGAGTATACAACAGGGAATGCTGAAGCTTTCTTT. Amino acids: CAISEYTTGNAEAFF.

This clone was detected once. The chain employs TRBV10-2 and TRBJ2-3; a weak D match, TRBD1 (5 bases). Per the germline V gene, CDR1 is WSHSY and CDR2 is SAAADI. V dropped 1 base and J dropped 4 bases, with 12 bases sitting between them. The length of the CDR3 is 15 residues. CDR3 DNA sequence: TGCGCCAGCAGTGAGTGGGGCAGGGATTCAGATACGCAGTATTTT. This translates into CASSEWGRDSDTQYF.